This passage covers 29 T cell receptor beta chains from one sample sequenced in a study of T cells expressing NK-cell markers. TCRdb reanalyzed the 5' RACE reads and collapses them to one entry per CDR3 protein, without DNA. Here the sample table reports about 180,000 distinct CDR3 sequences. The sample comprised blood T cells: a sorted CD56 or NKG2C T cell subset, CD4+ or CD8+ T cells, or bulk PBMC T cells (not recorded which). The receptors originated from a woman between 18 and 69 years old in good health.

V is TRBV5-1 and J is TRBJ1-4. Germline V lookup: CDR1 SGHRS, CDR2 YFSETQ. This CDR3 spans 18 amino acids. The CDR3 spells CASSLGQRPLTTNEKLFF.

The genes are TRBV30 and TRBJ2-5; TCRdb gives TRBD1 as the D gene, but with no DNA this cannot be confirmed. Germline V gene data show CDR1 as GTSNPN and CDR2 as SVGIG (reference sequence). This CDR3 is built from 13 residues. The CDR3 loop is CAWSVDSSETQYF.

The J gene is TRBJ2-1, the V gene TRBV4-1; TCRdb's D call of TRBD2 is untestable without DNA. CDR1 MGHRA and CDR2 YSYEKL come from the germline V gene. The CDR3 spans 16 residues. The CDR3 here is CASSTRTSGRYNEQFF.

CDR3 loop: CSAKWDTDTQYF. The chain employs TRBV20-1 and TRBJ2-3. Looked up from germline, CDR1 is DFQATT and CDR2 is SNEGSKA (reference sequence). The CDR3 is 12 residues long.

CDR3 sequence: CASSTALLHEQYF. The rearrangement links TRBV2 to TRBJ2-7; TCRdb's assignment of TRBD2 cannot be checked, as there is no DNA. Germline V gene data show CDR1 as SNHLY and CDR2 as FYNNEI. CDR3 length equals 13 residues. Based on the CDR3 plus reference TRBV2 and TRBJ2-7, the full variable domain is EPEVTQTPSHQVTQMGQEVILRCVPISNHLYFYWYRQILGQKVEFLVSFYNNEISEKSEIFDDQFSVERPDGSNFTLKIRSTKLEDSAMYFCASSTALLHEQYFGPGTRLTVT.

The chain uses TRBV24-1 and TRBJ1-1. Germline loops: CDR1 KGHDR, CDR2 SFDVKD. This CDR3 region has 16 residues. This CDR3 is CATSDSTGGGDTEAFF.

The rearrangement links TRBV6-1 to TRBJ1-6; TCRdb's D gene call, TRBD1, goes unchecked for lack of DNA. CDR3 size: 18 residues. The V gene's germline CDR1 is MNHNS and CDR2 SASEGT. The CDR3 spells CASSSGTGNTFYNSPLHF.

The chain is built from TRBV11-2 and TRBJ2-7; no DNA is available, so the TRBD2 call from TCRdb remains unchecked. The CDR3 is made up of 14 amino acids. Germline loops: CDR1 SGHAT, CDR2 FQNNGV. The CDR3 here is CASSAIGLGYEQYF.

This chain uses TRBV21-1 with TRBJ2-3; TCRdb's D call of TRBD2 is untestable without DNA. TRBV21-1 is annotated as a pseudogene. The CDR3 is 18 residues long. The CDR3 loop is CASSKATSGRAGTDTQYF.

The chain carries TRBV29-1 and TRBJ1-1; as DNA is missing, the TRBD1 call by TCRdb cannot be tested. Germline lookup yields CDR1 SQVTM and CDR2 ANQGSEA. The CDR3 loop spans 13 amino acids. The CDR3: CSVDQGVNTEAFF.

The chain combines TRBV2 with TRBJ1-2. This CDR3 has 14 residues. Germline-derived CDR1 and CDR2 are SNHLY and FYNNEI. The CDR3: CASNTQGVDYGYTF.

This rearrangement joins TRBV27 to TRBJ2-1; lacking DNA, the TRBD2 call made by TCRdb goes unchecked. Germline V gives CDR1 MNHEY, CDR2 SMNVEV (reference sequence). The CDR3 has 14 amino acids. The CDR3 loop reads CASIGTSGNNEQFF.

The CDR3 here is CASTSEGLQNTEAFF. The V gene is TRBV2, the J gene TRBJ1-1. The germline CDR1 and CDR2 sequences are SNHLY and FYNNEI. CDR3 size: 15 residues.

The gene calls are TRBV12-3 or TRBV12-4 and TRBJ1-2; checking the TCRdb D call of TRBD1 is not possible without DNA. The CDR3 contains 13 residues. Here the CDR3 reads CASGLGTRYGYTF.

The rearrangement links TRBV3-1 to TRBJ1-6; absent DNA, TCRdb's TRBD1 call cannot be checked. The CDR3 is made up of 15 amino acids. The germline V gene encodes CDR1 LGHDT and CDR2 YNNKEL (reference sequence). The CDR3: CASSQVNRGGSPLHF.

The chain recombines TRBV3-1 with TRBJ2-5; TCRdb lists TRBD2, though no DNA is available to test this call. Germline CDR1 reads LGHDT; CDR2 reads YNNKEL (reference sequence). The CDR3 consists of 16 residues. The CDR3 loop is CASSQKLAGGPETQYF.

The V call is TRBV7-2, the J call TRBJ2-1; the D gene TCRdb calls, TRBD2, cannot be checked with no DNA. The CDR3 sequence is 15 residues long. The germline V gene encodes CDR1 SGHTA and CDR2 FQGNSA. The CDR3 reads CASSLGSLAGSEQFF.

The chain combines TRBV7-9 with TRBJ2-3; there is no DNA to check the TCRdb D call of TRBD1. This CDR3 has 16 residues. Germline-derived CDR1 and CDR2 are SEHNR and FQNEAQ (reference sequence). The CDR3 loop reads CASSPGPGSSTDTQYF.

V gene TRBV6-6 combines with J gene TRBJ2-5; TCRdb designates TRBD2, a call that cannot be tested without DNA. The CDR3 is made up of 13 amino acids. Germline lookup yields CDR1 MNHNY and CDR2 SVGAGI (reference sequence). CDR3 residues: CASSYRREETQYF.

V usage is TRBV6-1 and J usage is TRBJ1-2; TCRdb lists TRBD1, though no DNA is available to test this call. The CDR3 contains 15 residues. Germline V gene data show CDR1 as MNHNS and CDR2 as SASEGT. CDR3 protein: CASSDTGGAGYGYTF.

The chain links TRBV30 to TRBJ2-5. The CDR3 consists of 15 residues. CDR1 and CDR2 from the germline V gene are GTSNPN and SVGIG (reference sequence). This chain's CDR3 is CAWMFRRTVQETQYF.

V usage is TRBV12-3 or TRBV12-4 and J usage is TRBJ2-2; checking the TCRdb D call of TRBD2 is not possible without DNA. The CDR3 is made up of 16 amino acids. The CDR3 protein is CASSDTSGRLTGELFF.

This chain uses TRBV6-1 with TRBJ1-5; TCRdb lists TRBD1, though no DNA is available to test this call. Looked up from germline, CDR1 is MNHNS and CDR2 is SASEGT. This CDR3 is built from 16 residues. The CDR3 loop is CASSPMTGISNQPQHF.

The J gene is TRBJ2-7, the V gene TRBV5-1. Germline CDR1 SGHRS, CDR2 YFSETQ. The CDR3 length is 14 residues. Here the CDR3 reads CASSLGQGPYEQYF.

The chain combines TRBV24-1 with TRBJ2-1; TCRdb gives TRBD2 as the D gene, but with no DNA this cannot be confirmed. Germline V gives CDR1 KGHDR, CDR2 SFDVKD. The CDR3 is made up of 16 amino acids. This chain's CDR3 is CATSEPTSGSYNEQFF.

V is TRBV12-3 or TRBV12-4 and J is TRBJ1-5; the D gene TCRdb calls, TRBD1, cannot be checked with no DNA. This CDR3 is built from 14 residues. This chain's CDR3 is CASSWAGVNQPQHF.

This chain links TRBV28 with TRBJ1-1; there is no DNA to check the TCRdb D call of TRBD1. The CDR3 spans 15 residues. CDR1 is MDHEN and CDR2 is SYDVKM in the germline V gene. The CDR3 loop reads CASSSGQAGGTEAFF.

The chain is built from TRBV10-3 and TRBJ1-2. This CDR3 is built from 13 residues. Germline V CDR1 and CDR2: ENHRY, SYGVKD. The CDR3 sequence: CAISESTGNGYTF.

CDR3 sequence reads: CARRAVYEQYF. The chain uses TRBV7-3 and TRBJ2-7; absent DNA, TCRdb's TRBD2 call cannot be checked. The CDR3 runs to 11 residues. CDR1 is SGHTA, CDR2 FQGTGA, per germline. Full variable domain (outside the CDR3, taken from reference TRBV7-3 and TRBJ2-7): GAGVSQTPSNKVTEKGKYVELRCDPISGHTALYWYRQSLGQGPEFLIYFQGTGAADDSGLPNDRFFAVRPEGSVSTLKIQRTERGDSAVYLCARRAVYEQYFGPGTRLTVT.